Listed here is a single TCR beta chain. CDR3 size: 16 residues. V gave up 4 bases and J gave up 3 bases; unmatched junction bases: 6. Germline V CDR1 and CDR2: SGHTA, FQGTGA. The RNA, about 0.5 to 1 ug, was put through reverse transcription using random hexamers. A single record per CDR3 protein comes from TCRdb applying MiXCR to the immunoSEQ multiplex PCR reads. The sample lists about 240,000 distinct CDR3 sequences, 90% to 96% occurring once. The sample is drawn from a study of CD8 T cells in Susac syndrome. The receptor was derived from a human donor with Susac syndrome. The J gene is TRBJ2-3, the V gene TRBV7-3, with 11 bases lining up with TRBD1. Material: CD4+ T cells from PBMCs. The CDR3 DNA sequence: TGTGCCAGCAGCTCCCCGGGACAGGGGGTTACAGATACGCAGTATTTT. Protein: CASSSPGQGVTDTQYF.